This TCR beta chain was identified during a study of cytomegalovirus exposure and HLA in healthy donors. Whole-study results and caveats: What a later analysis reportedly showed was that an Asian-associated ancestry cluster had fewer N-insertions than the roughly 670-donor mean.

The V end lost 3 bases, the J end lost 6 bases, and 6 bases lay between the germline ends. The CDR3 length is 12 residues. Germline assignment: CDR1 GTSNPN and CDR2 SVGIG (reference sequence). On this clone: The target antigen is unknown.

The PCR employed 60 Vbeta primers together with 13 Jbeta primers. Assay: immunoSEQ multiplex PCR; the TCRdb copy retains only in-frame clones and omits some. The repertoire has 100,000 to 150,000 clones, approximately 69% of them found once; the top ten carry more than 6%. The sequence was collected from a man between 40 and 49 years old in good health and CMV-seropositive. Sequencing was done on a sample of PBMCs. This chain links TRBV30 with TRBJ1-6; no reliable D call. CDR3 coding DNA: TGTGCCTGGAGCAATCCTAATTCACCCCTCCACTTT. This encodes CAWSNPNSPLHF.